This TCR beta chain was obtained from a study of T cells in Graves' hyperthyroidism and ophthalmopathy (dated by TCRdb to the late 2010s). Study-level background: Peripheral blood was sampled at the time of initial diagnosis, prior to any treatment. A discovery cohort of about 100 patients, roughly 43 with Graves' ophthalmopathy and over 55 with stable Graves' hyperthyroidism, was used to find distinguishing TCR V-J signatures. Whether ophthalmopathy could be predicted prospectively was tested in an independent validation cohort made up of about 20 hyperthyroidism patients plus 17 patients who later progressed to ophthalmopathy. The approximately 100 discovery patients were divided at random into training and test sets in a 7:3 ratio. Thyroid tissue and blood T-cell repertoires from several Graves' hyperthyroidism patients were also compared in the study. After blood sampling, hyperthyroidism patients were treated with methimazole at a starting dose of 30 mg daily, and ophthalmopathy patients were treated with high-dose intravenous methylprednisolone. According to the paper, TCR Vbeta CDR3 sequencing was carried out on about 140 peripheral blood samples, which came from over 40 ophthalmopathy, about 75 hyperthyroidism and some 17 progressor patients. Overall study results and their limits: In cross-validation, a model built on a 13 V-J signature told ophthalmopathy apart from stable hyperthyroidism with approximately 90% sensitivity and roughly 81% specificity, and in testing the same model reached 80%/75%. No statistical method was used to set the sample size in advance, and investigators knew the group allocation. In validation, the model predicted progression to ophthalmopathy a median of roughly 6.2 months before onset, with over 60% sensitivity and around 76% specificity. Most expanded thyroid clonotypes (frequency above 0.001) were also detected in blood, a finding suggesting that blood repertoires may reflect thyroid immune responses.

TCR beta CDR3 regions were amplified from RNA transcripts. For the first round of RT-PCR on the TCR CDR3, the HTBI primer set was used together with the Qiagen OneStep RT-PCR kit. A second multiplex PCR round built the libraries, followed by size selection and purification. The libraries were sequenced on an Illumina HiSeq2000 using paired-end 100 bp reads. Turning to the authors' computational methods: SOAPnuke was used to process the raw data, removing reads that contained adapters or uncalled bases, had a mean Phred below 15, or lacked an exact match to the constant primer or identifier. COPE v1.2.5 was used to merge high-quality paired reads, and clonotypes were defined as unique nucleotide sequences. MiTCR v1.1 was used to align clonotypes to the IMGT TRBV, TRBD and TRBJ reference segments. The analysis was restricted to V-J combinations with a frequency above 0.0001, which together covered 99% to 99.2% of the repertoires. The TCS score was defined as F50 (clonal expansion) divided by E x V (chaos), with BLOSUM62-based TCRdist calculated between CDR3 peptides within each V-J. Welch's t-statistics and random forest reduced approximately 520 V-J features to around 14, which were used in a naive Bayes classifier (R e1071). TCRdb itself trimmed the public reads at Q25 with fastp, ran MiXCR and retained productive beta chains. For every CDR3 protein sequence, its rows merge into one entry that carries the most common genes and DNA. For this entry, the V and J calls and clone size follow TCRdb and not the study's own pipeline. A total of hundreds of thousands of distinct CDR3 sequences appear in this sample, 22% of them only once. Jointly, the top ten make up approximately 54% of the sample.

With respect to this clonotype: What antigen it recognizes has not been identified. Per-base quality was not reported, and no clone a single base away is much larger than it.

Ophthalmopathy patients had moderately to severely active disease, Clinical Activity Score of at least 3, NOSPECS grade of at least 4, and duration under 3 months. Any patient with an uncontrolled infection, another autoimmune disease, pregnancy or lactation was excluded. Diagnoses were based on clinical symptoms, serum thyroxine and TRAb, thyroid ultrasound and orbital computed tomography. PBMCs were isolated from more than 8 ml of fresh peripheral blood by Ficoll-Paque density gradient centrifugation. Total RNA was extracted using Trizol reagent, and RNA quality was assessed on an Agilent 2100 Bioanalyzer. Deletion took 2 bases off V and 4 bases off J, with a span of 13 bases between the germline ends. The germline V gene yields SGHRS for CDR1 and YFSETQ for CDR2. The CDR3 contains 15 residues, cysteine and phenylalanine counted. The sequence is cut down to CDR3 DNA, 45 bases in frame from base 1.

The chain is assembled from TRBV5-1 and TRBJ2-1; the D gene cannot be named for sure. Source material: blood. This receptor was taken from a woman aged 70-85 years with Graves' ophthalmopathy. Read as DNA, the sequence is TGCGCCAGCAGCTTAGGTCCCCCTAGGTACAATGAGCAGTTCTTC. Translation gives CASSLGPPRYNEQFF.